This T cell receptor (beta chain) was sequenced in a study of cytomegalovirus exposure and HLA in healthy donors. Healthy bone marrow donors supplied every sample. Concerning this clone: Its antigen is unidentified.

PCR amplification relied on 60 Vbeta primers (plus 13 Jbeta primers). The table came from immunoSEQ multiplex PCR; TCRdb's copy has only in-frame clones and leaves some out. The sample lists around 220,000 clones, 75% to 85% occurring once. This CDR3 has 16 amino acids. V was trimmed by 2 bases and J by 5 bases, leaving 18 bases between them. Germline V gene lookup returns CDR1 MNHEY and CDR2 SVGAGI. Study results and limitations: An analysis was carried out later, and it reportedly showed fewer N-insertions in an Asian-associated ancestry cluster than the 666-donor mean. Analysis was performed later, and it showed HLA-associated TCR beta chains to be more clonally expanded than equally common others.

The sample consisted of PBMCs. The chain uses TRBV6-5 and TRBJ2-5, with D perhaps matching TRBD2 (5 bases). The receptor was derived from a girl aged 10 to 17 in good health and CMV-seronegative. CDR3 in amino acids: CASSYANLASRETQYF. In DNA form, the CDR3 reads TGTGCCAGCAGTTACGCAAACCTGGCTAGCCGTGAGACCCAGTACTTC.